The 19 T cell receptor beta chains below come from one sample, sequenced in a study of post-analysis software for immune sequencing data (dated by TCRdb to the mid-2010s). Overall study results and their limits: Patients showed significantly higher frequencies than controls for about five TRBV segments, among them TRBV5-6, TRBV5-1 and TRBV20-1.

No cognate antigen is known for these TCRs. Libraries were built with PCR. TCRdb shows the sequencer as Illumina HiSeq 2500. To reduce PCR and sequencing biases, unique molecular identifiers were incorporated into the TCR beta cDNA libraries. TCRdb trimmed the raw reads at Q25, called clones with MiXCR and kept productive beta chains. Identical CDR3 proteins give one entry, which carries the most common genes and DNA. Within this sample are a few hundred thousand distinct CDR3 sequences, with around a third of them counted one time only. The leading ten clones occupy 4.5% to 7.5% of the sample. Sample: blood. Receptor source: a girl under 18 with multiple sclerosis.

The chain has TRBV5-1 and TRBJ2-3, with 9 bases that match TRBD2. The CDR3 is 16 amino acids. Per the germline V gene, CDR1 is SGHRS and CDR2 is YFSETQ. The trim removed 0 bases at V and 6 bases at J, leaving 8 bases unmatched. The CDR3 reads CASSLAVAGAPDTQYF. The CDR3 DNA sequence: TGCGCCAGCAGCTTGGCGGTAGCGGGGGCCCCGGATACGCAGTATTTT.

This clonotype was detected a few times. The genes are TRBV24-1 and TRBJ2-3; D not certain. Trimming removed 0 bases at V and 6 bases at J, with 6 bases between. Per germline, CDR1 KGHDR and CDR2 SFDVKD. The CDR3 is 13 residues long. The CDR3 region has the DNA TGTGCCACCAGTGATTTGCTGGGTGATACGCAGTATTTT. Its protein product is CATSDLLGDTQYF.

This clonotype was recorded a few times. V gene TRBV5-1 combines with J gene TRBJ2-2; D perhaps matches TRBD1 (6 bases). The CDR3 runs to 15 residues. Per germline, CDR1 SGHRS and CDR2 YFSETQ. V was pared by 3 bases and J by 0 bases, with 9 bases between. CDR3 DNA sequence: TGCGCCAGCAGCTCGCGGACAGCGAACACCGGGGAGCTGTTTTTT. It yields the protein CASSSRTANTGELFF.

This clonotype was seen only a few times. The CDR3 reads CASSLSTVTYEQYF. The CDR3 DNA sequence: TGCGCCAGCAGCTTGTCGACAGTGACCTACGAGCAGTACTTC. The V gene is TRBV5-1, the J gene TRBJ2-7; D is possibly TRBD1 (5 bases). Germline values: CDR1 SGHRS, CDR2 YFSETQ. This CDR3 contains 14 residues. Trimming cost V 1 base and J 2 bases, with 10 bases left between them.

This clonotype was counted between two and nine times. The rearrangement joins TRBV2 to TRBJ2-5; tentative D call: TRBD1 (6 bases). Germline-derived CDR1 and CDR2 are SNHLY and FYNNEI. CDR3 length: 15 amino acids. V lost 3 bases and J lost 11, with 22 bases in between. The CDR3 nucleotides are TGTGCCAGCAGTGAGTGGACAGCCGACCGATCTGTGCAGTACTTC. Encoded protein: CASSEWTADRSVQYF.

The chain joins TRBV9 to TRBJ2-4; D uncertain. The tail of the sequence fits TRBJ2-7 better, so the J call may be wrong. The V gene's germline CDR1 is SGDLS and CDR2 YYNGEE. This CDR3 is 13 amino acids long. CDR3 bases: TGTGCCAGCAGCGTAGATCAGAGCTACGAGCAGTACTTC. The encoded protein is CASSVDQSYEQYF.

This clonotype was counted only a few times. The chain employs TRBV7-9 and TRBJ2-5; possible D gene TRBD1, 5 bases. Trimming cost V 1 base and J 5 bases, with 17 bases left between them. This CDR3 is 16 amino acids long. CDR1 is SEHNR, CDR2 FQNEAQ, per germline (reference sequence). The CDR3 DNA reads TGTGCCAGCAGCTTAGAGGGGCTGCCCGAGTCGGAGACCCAGTACTTC. Translated, it gives CASSLEGLPESETQYF.

The genes are TRBV15 and TRBJ1-5, with D tentatively TRBD1 (6 bases). V was cut by 1 base and J by 7 bases, with 11 bases left in between. Germline assignment: CDR1 LNHNV and CDR2 YYDKDF (reference sequence). The CDR3 loop spans 14 amino acids. Here the CDR3 reads CATSRVGGGQPQHF. CDR3 nucleotides: TGTGCCACCAGCAGAGTAGGGGGAGGGCAGCCCCAGCATTTT.

The chain recombines TRBV3-1 with TRBJ2-1; 8 positions agree with TRBD1. The CDR3 runs 16 residues. Germline CDR1 is LGHDT and CDR2 is YNNKEL (reference sequence). J was trimmed by 2 bases and V by 3 bases; bases with no gene match: 6. CDR3 sequence (DNA): TGTGCCAGCAGCCACCTACAGGGGGTAACCTACAATGAGCAGTTCTTC. Protein product: CASSHLQGVTYNEQFF.

This clonotype has only a few counts. J is TRBJ2-5 and V is TRBV6-2 or TRBV6-3; D gene unclear. The length of the CDR3 is 11 residues. CDR1 is MNHEY and CDR2 is SVGEGT in the germline V gene. The V and J ends lost 4 bases and 9 bases respectively, with 9 bases between them. The CDR3 loop is CASSSSSPQYF. In DNA, the CDR3 is TGTGCCAGCAGTTCGAGTAGTCCCCAGTACTTC.

This clonotype was found once. This chain uses TRBV7-9 with TRBJ2-1; 12 bases are shared with TRBD1. The trim removed 5 bases at V and 9 bases at J, leaving 8 bases unmatched. The length of the CDR3 is 15 residues. From germline, CDR1 is SEHNR and CDR2 FQNEAQ (reference sequence). The CDR3 DNA reads as TGTGCCAGCAGCCTGGGACAGGGGGCGAAAACTGAGCAGTTCTTC. Translating gives CASSLGQGAKTEQFF. The whole variable domain, remainder taken from reference TRBV7-9 and TRBJ2-1, is DTGVSQNPRHKITKRGQNVTFRCDPISEHNRLYWYRQTLGQGPEFLTYFQNEAQLEKSRLLSDRFSAERPKGSFSTLEIQRTEQGDSAMYLCASSLGQGAKTEQFFGPGTRLTVL.

CDR3 loop: CAITGTELNHGYTF. The CDR3 DNA reads as TGTGCCATAACCGGGACAGAACTCAACCATGGCTACACCTTC. This chain joins TRBV10-3 and TRBJ1-2; 7 bases fit TRBD1. This CDR3 comprises 14 residues. CDR1 and CDR2 (germline): ENHRY, SYGVKD. The junction had 13 bases not matched to a gene; V was cut back by 9 bases and J by 6 bases.

This clonotype has a handful of counts. The CDR3 DNA reads TGTGCCAGCAGTTTAGATGGCAGTAGGTATGGCTACACCTTC. It encodes CASSLDGSRYGYTF. The chain carries TRBV12-3 or TRBV12-4 and TRBJ1-2, with D hard to call. This CDR3 spans 14 amino acids. Trimming removed 1 base at V and 5 bases at J, with 11 bases between.

The table lists this clonotype with a count of one. V usage is TRBV12-3 or TRBV12-4 and J usage is TRBJ2-7, with 9 nucleotides matching TRBD2. The CDR3 is made up of 14 amino acids. V lost 3 bases to trimming and J lost 7 bases; unmatched junction nucleotides: 7. CDR3 bases: TGTGCCAGCAGTTTTGGCGGGGGGGCATGGGAGCAGTACTTC. Protein: CASSFGGGAWEQYF.

The rearrangement links TRBV7-9 to TRBJ1-2; TRBD1 agrees at 11 bases. The CDR3 has 12 amino acids. Trimming cost V 4 bases and J 8 bases; bases outside gene matches: 0. The germline V gene has CDR1 SEHNR and CDR2 FQNEAQ (reference sequence). The CDR3 protein is CASSWTGGGYTF. As DNA, the CDR3 is TGTGCCAGCAGCTGGACAGGGGGCGGCTACACCTTC.

This rearrangement joins TRBV10-3 to TRBJ2-6; D may correspond to TRBD1 or TRBD2 (5 bases each). The germline V gene has CDR1 ENHRY and CDR2 SYGVKD. This CDR3 comprises 16 residues. The germline V and J ends were trimmed by 3 bases and 4 bases, with 13 bases remaining between them. CDR3: CAISDSRGPGANVLTF. Here the CDR3 DNA reads TGTGCCATCAGTGACTCGAGGGGACCCGGGGCCAACGTCCTGACTTTC.

This clonotype was counted a few times. Germline is not matched at one junction end, which may reflect a read error. CDR3 sequence (DNA): TGTGCCAGCAGTTACGGGGGCTCCTTCAATGAGCAGTTCTTC. This sequence encodes CASSYGGSFNEQFF. The chain links TRBV6-6 to TRBJ2-1, with D tentatively TRBD1 (6 bases). This CDR3 region has 14 residues. The V gene's germline CDR1 is MNHNY and CDR2 SVGAGI (reference sequence).

The chain combines TRBV6-1 with TRBJ1-1, with no clear D. The CDR3 length is 11 residues. V lost 7 bases and J lost 5, with 8 bases in between. Germline CDR1 reads MNHNS; CDR2 reads SASEGT. Written as DNA, the CDR3 is TGTGCCAGCACTGCGTTAACTGAAGCTTTCTTT. The encoded protein is CASTALTEAFF.

The rearrangement uses TRBV20-1 and TRBJ1-6; 8 bases are a match to TRBD1. This CDR3 is 17 amino acids long. Germline V gene data show CDR1 as DFQATT and CDR2 as SNEGSKA (reference sequence). The trim removed 0 bases at V and 6 bases at J, leaving 10 bases unmatched. The DNA of the CDR3 is TGCAGTGCTAGAGAGGACAGGGCGGATGGGTCTAATTCACCCCTCCACTTT. This codes for CSAREDRADGSNSPLHF.